This T cell receptor (beta chain) was captured by sequencing in a study of Graves' ophthalmopathy and Graves' hyperthyroidism. The CDR3 is 15 residues long. Germline trimming cut 3 bases from V and 1 base from J; bases unmatched to any gene: 5. There are many counts of this clonotype. For repertoire sequencing, the TCR beta CDR3 regions were amplified from RNA transcripts. First-round RT-PCR used HTBI primers; second-round multiplex PCR followed. TCRdb called the multiplex PCR reads again in MiXCR, with one record for every CDR3 protein. The sample has more than 300,000 distinct CDR3 sequences; approximately 18% are singletons.

Sequencing was performed on peripheral blood. The origin of this receptor is an adult woman with stable Graves' hyperthyroidism. V usage is TRBV12-3 or TRBV12-4 and J usage is TRBJ1-1, with 7 bases aligning to TRBD1. The CDR3 region is CASSLTGTENTEAFF. CDR3 in DNA: TGTGCCAGCAGTTTGACCGGGACAGAGAACACTGAAGCTTTCTTT.